The next 20 T cell receptor beta chains were all read from a single sample in a study of blood T cell repertoires in COVID-19. TCRdb's copy holds only in-frame clones and misses some; the assay was immunoSEQ multiplex PCR. The table includes about 220,000 clones, about 91% detected once. Sequenced input: PBMCs or T cells enriched from blood (not recorded which). The receptors originated from a woman aged 40 to 50 with acute COVID-19.

The chain uses TRBV12-2 and TRBJ1-6; the D call in the table, TRBD1, was not verified against the DNA. TRBV12-2 corresponds to a pseudogene. The CDR3 covers 15 residues. This chain's CDR3 is CASRLRTGWRSPLHF. In nucleotides, the CDR3 is TGTGCAAGTCGCTTGCGGACAGGGTGGCGATCACCCCTCCACTTT.

The V gene is TRBV5-4, the J gene TRBJ2-2, with 12 bases identical to TRBD2. V lost 4 bases and J lost 7; bases outside the gene matches: 11. Germline CDR1 and CDR2: SGHNT and YYREEE (reference sequence). The CDR3 loop spans 17 amino acids. The DNA of the CDR3 is TGTGCCAGCAGCAACCCTTCTAGCGGGAGGGCCTTCGGGGAGCTGTTTTTT. Protein: CASSNPSSGRAFGELFF.

The V gene is TRBV6-2 or TRBV6-3, the J gene TRBJ2-1, with TRBD2 identical over 8 bases. There are 14 residues in the CDR3. Unmatched junction bases numbered 6, after V lost 4 bases and J lost 7 bases. The germline V gene encodes CDR1 MNHEY and CDR2 SVGEGT. Here the CDR3 reads CASSSGLAGNEQFF. Here the CDR3 DNA reads TGTGCCAGCAGTTCCGGACTAGCAGGGAATGAGCAGTTCTTC.

This clone was seen once. This chain joins TRBV5-1 and TRBJ1-1; D perhaps matches TRBD1 (6 bases). The CDR3 is made up of 16 amino acids. Trimming took 6 bases from V and 1 from J, leaving 19 bases between them. The germline CDR1 and CDR2 sequences are SGHRS and YFSETQ. CDR3 sequence: CASMRGGSLENTEAFF. The CDR3 DNA sequence: TGCGCCAGCATGAGGGGGGGATCCCTGGAGAACACTGAAGCTTTCTTT.

The chain is built from TRBV10-3 and TRBJ1-5; a weak D match, TRBD1 (5 bases). Trimming removed 5 bases from V and 6 bases from J, with 14 bases in between. The germline CDR1 and CDR2 sequences are ENHRY and SYGVKD. The CDR3 loop spans 14 amino acids. The CDR3 bases are TGTGCCATCAGTTCGGCCCAGGGTGGTCAGCCCCAGCATTTT. Its translation is CAISSAQGGQPQHF.

The chain employs TRBV4-3 and TRBJ1-2; possible D gene TRBD1, 5 bases. Trimming shortened V by 0 bases and J by 2 bases, and 10 bases separated the two germline ends. This CDR3 region has 15 residues. From germline, CDR1 is LGHNA and CDR2 YSLEER. Written as DNA, the CDR3 is TGCGCCAGCAGCCAAGATCTTCCAGGGAACTATGGCTACACCTTC. Amino acids: CASSQDLPGNYGYTF.

The CDR3 reads CASSRDRGLNSPLHF. CDR3 nucleotide sequence: TGCGCCAGCAGCCGGGACAGGGGGCTTAATTCACCCCTCCACTTT. The J gene is TRBJ1-6, the V gene TRBV4-3, with TRBD1 identical over 12 bases. The trim removed 4 bases at V and 6 bases at J, leaving 1 base unmatched. Germline assignment: CDR1 LGHNA and CDR2 YSLEER. This CDR3 contains 15 residues.

CDR3 nucleotides: TGTGCCAGCAGCTTGGGGGCTAGCGGGAACAATGAGCAGTTCTTC. It translates to CASSLGASGNNEQFF. The gene calls are TRBV5-4 and TRBJ2-1, with 9 bases matching TRBD2. CDR3 length: 15 amino acids. CDR1 and CDR2 (germline): SGHNT, YYREEE (reference sequence). V lost 0 bases, J lost 5 bases, and 3 bases stayed unmatched.

The V and J genes are TRBV28 and TRBJ1-1; D remains unclear. The CDR3 has 11 amino acids. Trimming cost V 6 bases and J 3 bases, with 5 bases left between them. Germline CDR1 MDHEN, CDR2 SYDVKM. Here the CDR3 DNA reads TGTGCCAGCAGACACCACACTGAAGCTTTCTTT. Its protein product is CASRHHTEAFF.

The chain couples TRBV11-3 to TRBJ1-1; tentatively, D is TRBD1 (5 bases). Germline V gives CDR1 SGHNT, CDR2 YENEEA. V lost 7 bases and J 1 base, leaving 10 bases between the germline ends. The CDR3 totals 13 residues. DNA of the CDR3: TGTGCCAGCATCAATCAGGGGAACACTGAAGCTTTCTTT. Its translation: CASINQGNTEAFF.

This chain uses TRBV6-6 with TRBJ1-2, with D maybe TRBD1 (5 bases). The CDR3 has 14 amino acids. V was clipped by 7 bases and J by 6 bases, with 18 bases between them. The germline V gene has CDR1 MNHNY and CDR2 SVGAGI (reference sequence). CDR3 DNA sequence: TGTGCCAGCACTCCAAGGGGAGGGGTAAATGGCTACACCTTC. Protein product: CASTPRGGVNGYTF.

This clone turned up a few times. The V call is TRBV6-5, the J call TRBJ2-1; the D is unclear. The V end was cut by 8 bases, the J end by 0 bases, with 14 bases between. The germline CDR1 and CDR2 sequences are MNHEY and SVGAGI. The CDR3 has 15 amino acids. The CDR3 loop reads CASPPRGPSYNEQFF. The DNA for the CDR3 is TGTGCCAGCCCTCCCCGAGGTCCCTCCTACAATGAGCAGTTCTTC.

As to this clone: The same CDR3 also results from other DNA sequences found in this sample. This chain links TRBV7-9 with TRBJ1-1; no clear D. CDR3 length equals 15 residues. The germline CDR1 and CDR2 sequences are SEHNR and FQNEAQ (reference sequence). The ends were cut back, 0 bases at V and 0 bases at J, with 8 bases in the middle. The CDR3 reads CASSLASGMNTEAFF. The CDR3 region has the DNA TGTGCCAGCAGCTTAGCCTCAGGTATGAACACTGAAGCTTTCTTT.

The chain links TRBV9 to TRBJ1-6; 8 bases match TRBD1. The CDR3 extends over 14 amino acids. The V gene end was trimmed by 3 bases and the J gene end by 7 bases; junction bases not matched to a gene: 3. Germline V gene sequence: CDR1 SGDLS, CDR2 YYNGEE. CDR3 protein: CASSGTGRNSPLHF. DNA of the CDR3: TGTGCCAGCAGCGGGACAGGGAGGAATTCACCCCTCCACTTT.

The chain links TRBV9 to TRBJ2-7, with 9 bases that match TRBD1. The length of the CDR3 is 18 residues. V shed 3 bases, J shed 0 bases, and the junction held 13 bases outside the gene matches. The V gene's germline CDR1 is SGDLS and CDR2 YYNGEE. CDR3: CASSGPPVVGQGSYEQYV. The CDR3 DNA follows: TGTGCCAGCAGCGGCCCCCCGGTGGTGGGACAGGGCTCCTACGAGCAGTACGTC.

This clone has a single count. The chain recombines TRBV5-4 with TRBJ1-1, with 8 bases fitting TRBD1. The V gene's germline CDR1 is SGHNT and CDR2 YYREEE (reference sequence). V dropped 1 base and J dropped 3; count of bases not matched to a gene: 8. This CDR3 contains 16 residues. In DNA, the CDR3 is TGTGCCAGCAGCTTGAACTTGGCAGGGGGCTACACTGAAGCTTTCTTT. It yields the protein CASSLNLAGGYTEAFF. Looking up the rest from reference TRBV5-4 and TRBJ1-1 gives the full variable domain: ETGVTQSPTHLIKTRGQQVTLRCSSQSGHNTVSWYQQALGQGPQFIFQYYREEENGRGNFPPRFSGLQFPNYSSELNVNALELDDSALYLCASSLNLAGGYTEAFFGQGTRLTVV.

The J gene is TRBJ1-1, the V gene TRBV7-9; possibly TRBD1 for D (6 bases). The V gene's germline CDR1 is SEHNR and CDR2 FQNEAQ (reference sequence). Trimming took off 5 bases at V and 5 bases at J, with 12 bases between the two ends. The CDR3 loop spans 13 amino acids. The CDR3 nucleotides are TGTGCCAGCAGCCTTCAGGGGATAACTGAAGCTTTCTTT. Translated, it gives CASSLQGITEAFF.

The chain couples TRBV5-4 to TRBJ2-2; TRBD2 aligns across 12 bases. The CDR3 is 17 amino acids. Germline CDR1 is SGHNT and CDR2 is YYREEE (reference sequence). V was pared by 4 bases and J by 5 bases, with 9 bases of the junction left unmatched. CDR3 DNA: TGTGCCAGCAGCCGGGCCGGGACTAGCGGGCGTACCGGGGAGCTGTTTTTT. It yields the protein CASSRAGTSGRTGELFF.

The rearrangement uses TRBV7-2 and TRBJ1-2, with 8 bases identical to TRBD1. Germline CDR1 is SGHTA and CDR2 is FQGNSA. This CDR3 is built from 16 residues. The junction had 14 bases not matched to a gene; V was cut back by 5 bases and J by 6 bases. The CDR3 DNA reads TGTGCCAGCAGCCCGCCGGGACAGGTGATTGGGAATGGCTACACCTTC. Residues: CASSPPGQVIGNGYTF.

The genes are TRBV5-4 and TRBJ2-5; D is ambiguous. This CDR3 has 15 amino acids. Germline-derived CDR1 and CDR2 are SGHNT and YYREEE (reference sequence). Trimming cost V 4 bases and J 5 bases, with 18 bases left between them. The CDR3 DNA sequence: TGTGCCAGCAGCCGAACAGCAGCTCAGGCGGAGACCCAGTACTTC. As protein: CASSRTAAQAETQYF.